The present TCR beta chain was sequenced within a study of T cells in Graves' hyperthyroidism and ophthalmopathy (dated by TCRdb to about 2019). Looking at the study overall: Peripheral blood samples were taken at the time of initial diagnosis, prior to any treatment. To identify TCR V-J signatures that set the groups apart, the researchers used a discovery cohort of 100 patients, made up of about 44 with Graves' ophthalmopathy and 57 with stable Graves' hyperthyroidism. After sampling, hyperthyroidism patients received methimazole starting at 30 mg daily, and ophthalmopathy patients received high-dose intravenous methylprednisolone. Prospective prediction of ophthalmopathy was tested in an independent validation cohort of 18 to 20 hyperthyroidism patients and some 17 patients who later progressed to ophthalmopathy. TCR Vbeta CDR3 sequencing of some 140 peripheral blood samples (roughly 43 ophthalmopathy, 75 to 85 hyperthyroidism and 17 progressor patients) is reported in the paper. In about 6 Graves' hyperthyroidism patients, the study also compared T-cell repertoires from thyroid tissue with T-cell repertoires from blood. The roughly 100 discovery patients were randomly split 7:3 into training and test sets.

The TCR beta CDR3 regions were amplified from RNA transcripts. A first-round RT-PCR of the TCR CDR3 used the HTBI primer set with the Qiagen OneStep RT-PCR kit. Libraries were constructed in a second round of multiplex PCR, after which size selection and purification were carried out. Libraries were sequenced paired-end with 100 bp reads on an Illumina HiSeq2000. Regarding the original processing steps: SOAPnuke was used to process the raw data, throwing out any read that contained adapters or uncalled bases, had a mean Phred below 15, or lacked an exact constant-primer or identifier match. COPE v1.2.5 was used to merge the high-quality paired reads, and each unique nucleotide sequence was defined as a clonotype. MiTCR v1.1 was used to align clonotypes to the IMGT TRBV, TRBD and TRBJ reference segments. Only V-J combinations with frequency above 0.0001, covering about 99% of repertoires, were analysed. A TCS score was defined as the ratio between F50 (clonal expansion) and ExV (chaos), using BLOSUM62-based TCRdist between CDR3 peptides within each V-J. Welch's t-statistics and random forest reduced 450 to 600 V-J features to some 14, which were used in a naive Bayes classifier (R e1071). Starting from the raw public reads, TCRdb applied fastp trimming at Q25, assembled clones with MiXCR and retained in-frame beta chains. All rows with the same CDR3 protein become a single entry with the most common DNA and genes. TCRdb's processing, not the study's, gives the V and J calls here. This sample holds fewer than 450,000 distinct CDR3 sequences; roughly 20% were observed only once. The ten largest make up 35% to 50% of the sample.

In the ophthalmopathy patients, disease was moderately to severely active, with a Clinical Activity Score of 3 or more, a NOSPECS grade of 4 or more, and a duration of less than 3 months. Patients with uncontrolled infections, other autoimmune diseases, pregnancy or lactation were excluded. Diagnoses were established on the basis of clinical symptoms, serum thyroxine and TRAb, thyroid ultrasound, and orbital computed tomography. PBMCs were isolated from about 9.1 ml of fresh peripheral blood by Ficoll-Paque density gradient centrifugation. Total RNA was extracted with Trizol reagent, and quality was checked on an Agilent 2100 Bioanalyzer. Many counts were recorded for this clonotype. The target of this receptor is not known. No much larger clone is present one base from it, and per-base qualities are unavailable. General study outcomes and caveats: A 13 V-J signature model separated ophthalmopathy from stable hyperthyroidism, with about 88% sensitivity and 81% to 82% specificity in cross-validation and 80%/75% in testing. In validation, the model predicted progression to ophthalmopathy with over 65% sensitivity and around 72% specificity, a median of about 6.7 months before onset. Blood samples also contained most of the expanded thyroid clonotypes (frequency above 0.001), which suggests that blood repertoires may reflect thyroid immune responses. No statistical method was used to fix the sample size in advance, and group allocation was not hidden from the investigators.

V is clipped by 6 bases and J by 12 bases, and the sequence between their germline boundaries is 17 bases long. CDR1 and CDR2 are read off the germline V gene as MNHNS and SASEGT. The CDR3, from cysteine to phenylalanine, totals 12 residues. Just the 36-base CDR3 DNA is kept, in frame starting at base 1. Here the chain combines TRBV6-1 and TRBJ2-5; TRBD1 is perhaps the D gene, given 6 matching bases. What was sequenced was blood. This TCR was sampled from a man aged 18 to 29 with Graves' ophthalmopathy. The base sequence is TGTGCCAGCAGAGTGGACAGCAACGTCAAGTACTTC. Translated, it reads CASRVDSNVKYF.